This T cell receptor (beta chain) was identified during a study of T cell responses to AZD1222 COVID-19 vaccine. V lost 3 bases and J lost 4; bases outside the gene matches: 4. The CDR3 totals 14 residues. The V gene's germline CDR1 is DFQATT and CDR2 SNEGSKA (reference sequence). Points on this clone: Its target is not known.

Sequencing used immunoSEQ multiplex PCR; TCRdb keeps in-frame clones, though not all of them. The repertoire holds about 110,000 clones, with approximately 89% as singletons. Whole-study findings and limits: At study baseline, merely over 5 AZD1222 recipients were seropositive. Females outnumbered males among donors, who were mostly white British; clonal diversity was possibly underestimated. In the spike-specific TCR repertoire, nearly half reportedly target unmutated variant regions.

Material: peripheral blood, obtained on day 0 of AZD1222 vaccination. This receptor was identified in an adult in good health. The chain couples TRBV20-1 to TRBJ2-2; 8 bases fit TRBD1. The CDR3 is CSASRQGATGELFF. CDR3 DNA sequence: TGCAGTGCTAGTAGGCAGGGGGCCACCGGGGAGCTGTTTTTT.